The clone carrying this T cell receptor beta chain was detected once. Its cognate antigen is unknown. One junction end disagrees with the germline gene, perhaps due to a read error. The data stem from a study of T cells in Graves' hyperthyroidism and ophthalmopathy. Study-level results: The blood repertoire included most of the expanded thyroid clonotypes above 0.001. Ophthalmopathy prediction by the model preceded onset by a median about 6.5 months.

Diagnosis of hyperthyroidism was new in patients aged 18 to 65, and its duration was under 2 months. On the basis of clinical symptoms, serum thyroxine and TRAb, thyroid ultrasound and orbital computed tomography, diagnoses were made. This CDR3 has 14 amino acids. Looked up from germline, CDR1 is LNHDA and CDR2 is SQIVND (reference sequence). Amplification targeted TCR beta CDR3 regions from RNA transcripts. With the HTBI primer set, the TCR CDR3 went through a first round of RT-PCR. TCRdb analysed the multiplex PCR reads with MiXCR anew, one entry per CDR3 protein. The sample has roughly 100,000 distinct CDR3 sequences; over 45% are singletons.

The TCR comes from a man aged 40-49 years with Graves' hyperthyroidism. The sample comprised blood. This sequence joins TRBV19 and TRBJ1-1; D is uncertain. The CDR3 region is CASSIWSRDTEAFF. CDR3 DNA sequence: TGTGCCAGTAGTATATGGAGCAGAGACACTGAAGCCTTCTTT.